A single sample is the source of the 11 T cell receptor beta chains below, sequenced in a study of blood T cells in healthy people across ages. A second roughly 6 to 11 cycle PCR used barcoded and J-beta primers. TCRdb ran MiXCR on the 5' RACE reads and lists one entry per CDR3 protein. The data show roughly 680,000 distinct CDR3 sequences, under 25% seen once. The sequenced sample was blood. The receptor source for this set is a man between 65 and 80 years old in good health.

CDR3 amino acids: CATVGTAMVGLEPQHF. In DNA, the CDR3 is TGTGCCACCGTGGGGACAGCGATGGTGGGGCTAGAGCCCCAGCATTTT. This chain links TRBV28 with TRBJ1-5; 7 bases fit TRBD1. The CDR3 spans 16 residues. The V segment lost 10 bases and the J segment 8 bases; nucleotides outside the gene matches: 20. Germline CDR1 MDHEN, CDR2 SYDVKM.

This CDR3 reads CASQLGSSGQETQYF. In nucleotides, the CDR3 is TGTGCCAGCCAACTGGGTTCAAGCGGGCAAGAGACCCAGTACTTC. This chain links TRBV6-5 with TRBJ2-5, with D perhaps matching TRBD2 (6 bases). The CDR3 totals 15 residues. The germline CDR1 and CDR2 sequences are MNHEY and SVGAGI. Trimming removed 8 bases from V and 2 bases from J, with 18 bases in between.

The CDR3 region has the DNA TGTGCCAGCAGGAAAAGTCTAGCGGGAGTATACGAGACCCAGTACTTC. This translates into CASRKSLAGVYETQYF. The V and J genes are TRBV6-6 and TRBJ2-5; TRBD2 matches at 10 bases. Germline assignment: CDR1 MNHNY and CDR2 SVGAGI (reference sequence). The CDR3 runs to 16 residues. V gave up 6 bases and J gave up 5 bases; unmatched junction bases: 12.

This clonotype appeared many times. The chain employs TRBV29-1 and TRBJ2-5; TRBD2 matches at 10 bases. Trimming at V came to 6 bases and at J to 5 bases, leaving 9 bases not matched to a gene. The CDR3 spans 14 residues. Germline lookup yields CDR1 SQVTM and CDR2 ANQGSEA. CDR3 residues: CSVQEAGGRETQYF. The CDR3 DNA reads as TGCAGCGTACAAGAAGCGGGAGGGCGTGAGACCCAGTACTTC.

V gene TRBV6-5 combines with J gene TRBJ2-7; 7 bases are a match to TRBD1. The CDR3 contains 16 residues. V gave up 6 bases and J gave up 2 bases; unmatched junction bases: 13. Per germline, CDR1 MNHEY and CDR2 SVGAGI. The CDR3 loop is CASSTPWPTGTYEQYF. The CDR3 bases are TGTGCCAGCAGCACACCTTGGCCGACAGGGACCTACGAGCAGTACTTC.

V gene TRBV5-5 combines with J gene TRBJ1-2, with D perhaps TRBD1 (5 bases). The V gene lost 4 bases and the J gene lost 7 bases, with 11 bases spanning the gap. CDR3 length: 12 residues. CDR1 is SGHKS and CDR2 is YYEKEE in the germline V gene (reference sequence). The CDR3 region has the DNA TGTGCCAGCAGCCAGCCCGGGGGTGGCTACACCTTC. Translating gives CASSQPGGGYTF.

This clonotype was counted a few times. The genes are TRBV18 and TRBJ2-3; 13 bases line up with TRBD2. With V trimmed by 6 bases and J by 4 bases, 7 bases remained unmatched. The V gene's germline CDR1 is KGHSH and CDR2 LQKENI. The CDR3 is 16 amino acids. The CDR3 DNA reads TGTGCCAGCTCCCCTTGGACTAGCGGGAGATCAGATACGCAGTATTTT. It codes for CASSPWTSGRSDTQYF.

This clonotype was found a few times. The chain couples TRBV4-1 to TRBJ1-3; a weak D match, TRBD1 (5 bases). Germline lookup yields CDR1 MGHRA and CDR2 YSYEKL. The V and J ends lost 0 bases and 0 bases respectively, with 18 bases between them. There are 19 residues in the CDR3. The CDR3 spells CASSQDPMGGPFSGNTIYF. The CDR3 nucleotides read TGCGCCAGCAGCCAAGATCCTATGGGGGGACCATTCTCTGGAAACACCATATATTTT.

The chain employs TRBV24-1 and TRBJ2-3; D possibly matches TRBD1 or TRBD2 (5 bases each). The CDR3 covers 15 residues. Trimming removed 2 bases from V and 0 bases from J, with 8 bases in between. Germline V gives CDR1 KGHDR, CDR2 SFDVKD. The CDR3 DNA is TGTGCCACCAGTGATTGGGGGTCTAGCACAGATACGCAGTATTTT. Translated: CATSDWGSSTDTQYF.

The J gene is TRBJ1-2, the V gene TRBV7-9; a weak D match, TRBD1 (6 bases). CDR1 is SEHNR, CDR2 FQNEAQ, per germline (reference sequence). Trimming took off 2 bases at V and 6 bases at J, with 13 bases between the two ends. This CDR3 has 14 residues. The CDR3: CASSLTGNMDGYTF. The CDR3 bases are TGTGCCAGCAGCTTAACAGGGAATATGGATGGCTACACCTTC. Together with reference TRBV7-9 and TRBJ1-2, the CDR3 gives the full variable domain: DTGVSQNPRHKITKRGQNVTFRCDPISEHNRLYWYRQTLGQGPEFLTYFQNEAQLEKSRLLSDRFSAERPKGSFSTLEIQRTEQGDSAMYLCASSLTGNMDGYTFGSGTRLTVV.

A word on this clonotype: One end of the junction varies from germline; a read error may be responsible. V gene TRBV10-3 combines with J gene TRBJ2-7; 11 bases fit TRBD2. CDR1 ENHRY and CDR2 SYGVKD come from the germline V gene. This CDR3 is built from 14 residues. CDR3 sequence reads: CAISESELAGAWHF. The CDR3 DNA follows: TGTGCCATCAGTGAGTCGGAACTAGCGGGAGCATGGCACTTC.